This T cell receptor beta chain comes out of a study of blood T cell repertoires in COVID-19. Study at large: PBMCs, B-cell-depleted T cells, or T cells provided the cDNA or gDNA that made up the material.

The CDR3 is 15 amino acids. V lost 0 bases and J lost 3; bases outside the gene matches: 3. CDR1 and CDR2 from the germline V gene are SGHRS and YFSETQ. Sequenced by immunoSEQ multiplex PCR; TCRdb stores in-frame clones only, minus some. The data show some 270,000 clones, around 86% seen once. V and J are TRBV5-1 and TRBJ2-1; 7 bases align to TRBD1. Sequenced sample: peripheral blood. The sequence was collected from a man aged 45 to 65 with acute or convalescent COVID-19. Here the CDR3 reads CASSLATGHYNEQFF. CDR3 nucleotides: TGCGCCAGCAGCTTGGCGACAGGGCACTACAATGAGCAGTTCTTC.